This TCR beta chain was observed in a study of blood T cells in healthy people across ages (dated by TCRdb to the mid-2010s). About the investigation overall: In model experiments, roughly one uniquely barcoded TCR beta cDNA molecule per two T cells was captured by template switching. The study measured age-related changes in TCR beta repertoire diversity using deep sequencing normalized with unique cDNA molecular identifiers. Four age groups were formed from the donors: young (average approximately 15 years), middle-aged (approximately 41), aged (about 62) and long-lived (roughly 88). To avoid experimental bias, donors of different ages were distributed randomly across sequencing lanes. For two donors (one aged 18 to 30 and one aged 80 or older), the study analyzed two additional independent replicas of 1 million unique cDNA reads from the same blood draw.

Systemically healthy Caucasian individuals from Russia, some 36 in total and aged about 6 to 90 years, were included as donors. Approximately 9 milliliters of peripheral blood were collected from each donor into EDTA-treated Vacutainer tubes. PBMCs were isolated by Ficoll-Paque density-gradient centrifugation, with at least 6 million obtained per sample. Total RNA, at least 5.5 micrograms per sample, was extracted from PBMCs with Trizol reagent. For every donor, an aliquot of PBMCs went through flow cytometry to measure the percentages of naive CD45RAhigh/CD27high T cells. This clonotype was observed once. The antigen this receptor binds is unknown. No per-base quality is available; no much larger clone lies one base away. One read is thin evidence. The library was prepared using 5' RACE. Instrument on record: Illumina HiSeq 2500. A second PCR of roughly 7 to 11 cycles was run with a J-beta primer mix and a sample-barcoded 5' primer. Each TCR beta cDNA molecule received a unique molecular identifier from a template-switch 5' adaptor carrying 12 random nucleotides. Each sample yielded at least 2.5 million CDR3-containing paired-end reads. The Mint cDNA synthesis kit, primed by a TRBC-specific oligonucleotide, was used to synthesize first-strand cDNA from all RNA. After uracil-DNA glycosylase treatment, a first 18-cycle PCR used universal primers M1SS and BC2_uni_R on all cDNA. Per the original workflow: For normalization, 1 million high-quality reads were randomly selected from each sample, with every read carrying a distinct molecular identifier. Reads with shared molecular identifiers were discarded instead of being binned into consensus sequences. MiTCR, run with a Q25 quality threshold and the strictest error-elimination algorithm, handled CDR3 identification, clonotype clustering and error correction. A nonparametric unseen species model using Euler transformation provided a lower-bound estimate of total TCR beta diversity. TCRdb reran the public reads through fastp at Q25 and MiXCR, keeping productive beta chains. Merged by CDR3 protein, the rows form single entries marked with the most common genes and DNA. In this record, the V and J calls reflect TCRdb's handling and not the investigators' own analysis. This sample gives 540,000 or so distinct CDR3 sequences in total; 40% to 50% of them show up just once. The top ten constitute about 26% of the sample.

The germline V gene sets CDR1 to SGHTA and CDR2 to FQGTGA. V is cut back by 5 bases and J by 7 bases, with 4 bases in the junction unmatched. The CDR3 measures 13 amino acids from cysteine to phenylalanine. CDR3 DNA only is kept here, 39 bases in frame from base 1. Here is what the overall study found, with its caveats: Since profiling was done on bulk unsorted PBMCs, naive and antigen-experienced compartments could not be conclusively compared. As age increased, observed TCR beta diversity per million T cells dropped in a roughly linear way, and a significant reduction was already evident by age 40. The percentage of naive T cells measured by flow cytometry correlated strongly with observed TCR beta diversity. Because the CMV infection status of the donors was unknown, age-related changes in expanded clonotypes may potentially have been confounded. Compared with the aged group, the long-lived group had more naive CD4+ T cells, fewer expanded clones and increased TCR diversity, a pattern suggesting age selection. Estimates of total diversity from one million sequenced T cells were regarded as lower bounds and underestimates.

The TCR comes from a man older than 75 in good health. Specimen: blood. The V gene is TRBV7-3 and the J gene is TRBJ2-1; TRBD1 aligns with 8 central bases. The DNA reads TGTGCCAGCAGCGTAGGGACAGGAAATGAGCAGTTCTTC. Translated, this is CASSVGTGNEQFF. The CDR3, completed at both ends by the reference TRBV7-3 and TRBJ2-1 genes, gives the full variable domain GAGVSQTPSNKVTEKGKYVELRCDPISGHTALYWYRQSLGQGPEFLIYFQGTGAADDSGLPNDRFFAVRPEGSVSTLKIQRTERGDSAVYLCASSVGTGNEQFFGPGTRLTVL.